The sequence of this T cell receptor beta chain was determined in a study of blood T cells in healthy people across ages. Findings and limits, study-wide: Any conclusive comparison of naive versus antigen-experienced cells was prevented by using unsorted PBMCs. CMV status of donors was unknown, possibly confounding expanded clonotype changes.

This CDR3 has 12 residues. Trimming cost V 4 bases and J 4 bases; bases outside gene matches: 1. Germline CDR1 SQVTM, CDR2 ANQGSEA. Primers used in a second PCR of about 7 to 12 cycles were a sample-barcoded 5' primer and a J-beta primer mix. In TCRdb, the 5' RACE reads were re-called with MiXCR into one record per CDR3 protein. The repertoire includes around 400,000 distinct CDR3 sequences, about 52% of them detected once, and around 53% sits in the top ten. The people who gave samples were healthy Caucasians from Russia, aged about 6 to 100. This clonotype showed up many times. Its matching antigen is unknown.

The specimen sequenced was blood. This TCR was recovered from a man aged 55 to 70 in good health. The chain combines TRBV29-1 with TRBJ2-7, with 10 bases identical to TRBD1. CDR3 region: CSVGTGGYEQYF. Here the CDR3 DNA reads TGCAGCGTTGGGACAGGGGGGTACGAGCAGTACTTC.